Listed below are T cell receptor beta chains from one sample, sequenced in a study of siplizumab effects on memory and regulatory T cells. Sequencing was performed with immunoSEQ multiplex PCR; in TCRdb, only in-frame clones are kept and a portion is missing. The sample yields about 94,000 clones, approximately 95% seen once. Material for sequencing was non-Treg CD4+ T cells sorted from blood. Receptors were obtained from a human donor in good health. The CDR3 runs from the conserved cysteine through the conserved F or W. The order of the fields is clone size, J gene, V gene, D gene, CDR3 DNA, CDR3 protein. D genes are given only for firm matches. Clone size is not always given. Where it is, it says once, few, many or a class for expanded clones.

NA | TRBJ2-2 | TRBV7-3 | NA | TGTGCCAGCAGCTTAACTTCGGCAGGATCCGGGGAGCTGTTTTTT | CASSLTSAGSGELFF
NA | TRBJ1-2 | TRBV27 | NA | TGTGCCAGCAGCCCACAGGGTAACTATGGCTACACCTTC | CASSPQGNYGYTF
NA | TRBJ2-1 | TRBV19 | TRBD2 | TGTGCCAGTAGTATTCACCAAGGACTAGCGGGAGCCTACAATGAGCAGTTCTTC | CASSIHQGLAGAYNEQFF
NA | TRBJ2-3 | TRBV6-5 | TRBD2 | TGTGCCAGCAGGACACTAGCGACTAGCACAGATACGCAGTATTTT | CASRTLATSTDTQYF
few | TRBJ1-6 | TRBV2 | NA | TGTGCCAGCCGGGGTAATTCACCCCTCCACTTT | CASRGNSPLHF
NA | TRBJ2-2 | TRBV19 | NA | TGTGCCAGTAGGAAGGTCACGAACACCGGGGAGCTGTTTTTT | CASRKVTNTGELFF
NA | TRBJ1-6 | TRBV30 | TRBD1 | TGTGCCTGGCGTCGGAGGGACAGGGAAAGTTCACCCCTCCACTTT | CAWRRRDRESSPLHF
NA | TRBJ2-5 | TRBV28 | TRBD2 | TGTGCCAGCAGTTTGGGACTAGCGGGAGTGGAGACCCAGTACTTC | CASSLGLAGVETQYF
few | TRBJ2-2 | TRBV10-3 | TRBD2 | TGTGCCATCAGTGAGGGGGGACTAGCACTAAACACCGGGGAGCTGTTTTTT | CAISEGGLALNTGELFF
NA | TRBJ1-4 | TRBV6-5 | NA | TGTGCCAGCAGTTATAGGGCGAACGAAAAACTGTTTTTT | CASSYRANEKLFF
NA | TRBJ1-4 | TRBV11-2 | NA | TGTGCCAGCGGCTCGTCGGCGGTTGAAAAACTGTTTTTT | CASGSSAVEKLFF
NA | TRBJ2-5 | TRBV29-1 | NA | TGCAGCGTCGCAGAGGGGCCGGACGGGGGGACCCAGTACTTC | CSVAEGPDGGTQYF
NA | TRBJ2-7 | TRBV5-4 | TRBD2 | TGTGCCAGTGAGACTAGCGGGATCGACGAGCAGTACTTC | CASETSGIDEQYF
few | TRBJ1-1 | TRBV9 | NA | TGTGCCAGCAGCCGACAGGAGGACACTGAAGCTTTCTTT | CASSRQEDTEAFF
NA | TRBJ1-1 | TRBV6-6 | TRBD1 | TGTGCCAGCAGCCAAGCTCGGGACAGGGGAAAATCTGAAGCTTTCTTT | CASSQARDRGKSEAFF
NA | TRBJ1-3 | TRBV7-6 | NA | TGTGCCAGCAGCTTAGAGGCCACAGGCTCTGGAAACACCATATATTTT | CASSLEATGSGNTIYF